One sample yielded the 3 T cell receptor beta chains listed below, sequenced in a study of human T cells and chemical hapten exposure. TCRdb ran MiXCR on the RACE reads and lists one entry per CDR3 protein. The table lists some 79,000 distinct CDR3 sequences, approximately 10% of them singletons. The time point here: patch test 3, about 24 weeks after DPC sensitization. Treatment: therapeutic diphenylcyclopropenone sensitization with weekly scalp DPC. Sequencing was performed on whole blood, taken in connection with sensitization to the hapten diphenylcyclopropenone (DPC). The source is a woman between 50 and 59 years old with alopecia areata. Some clones in this sample may be carry-over from other donors' samples.

A word on this clonotype: This may arise from a read error, as a much more abundant clone is one base away. Because the CDR3 is missing its conserved closing phenylalanine or tryptophan, this is likely a read error. CDR3 nucleotide sequence: TGCAGTGCTCTCAATCGCGGAGCGGGGATGGAGACCCAGTACATC. It codes for CSALNRGAGMETQYI. V usage is TRBV20-1 and J usage is TRBJ2-5, with 7 bases that match TRBD2. Looked up from germline, CDR1 is DFQATT and CDR2 is SNEGSKA (reference sequence). The CDR3 runs to 15 residues. V was clipped by 5 bases and J by 5 bases; unmatched bases: 14.

The gene calls are TRBV5-1 and TRBJ2-3; 14 bases fit TRBD2. Trimming took 5 bases from V and 4 from J; bases not matched to a gene: 15. This CDR3 comprises 19 residues. Per the germline V gene, CDR1 is SGHRS and CDR2 is YFSETQ. CDR3: CASSSKPGLAGVQADTQYF. In nucleotides, the CDR3 is TGCGCCAGCAGTTCTAAACCGGGACTAGCGGGAGTACAGGCAGATACGCAGTATTTT.

This clonotype was recorded a few times. The chain recombines TRBV7-2 with TRBJ1-4, with D perhaps matching TRBD1 (5 bases). Germline CDR1 and CDR2: SGHTA and FQGNSA. The CDR3 runs to 13 residues. The V end was cut by 5 bases, the J end by 8 bases, with 12 bases between. The CDR3 region is CASSQGFREKLFF. In nucleotides, the CDR3 is TGTGCCAGCAGCCAGGGTTTCCGGGAAAAACTGTTTTTT. The full variable domain, its missing parts supplied by reference TRBV7-2 and TRBJ1-4, is GAGVSQSPSNKVTEKGKDVELRCDPISGHTALYWYRQSLGQGLEFLIYFQGNSAPDKSGLPSDRFSAERTGGSVSTLTIQRTQQEDSAVYLCASSQGFREKLFFGSGTQLSVL.